The text below deals with one TCR beta chain. What it binds is not known. These data belong to a study of CD8+ T cells in alopecia areata. For the study at large: The drug, oral tofacitinib, was given to treated patients at 5 to 10 mg twice daily. Study-level results: Elevated clonality characterized lesional scalp relative to normal scalp, particularly in alopecia totalis/universalis.

Sequencing relied on a cDNA template that was reverse transcribed from extracted RNA. Repertoires were generated with immunoSEQ multiplex PCR, while TCRdb's copy carries only in-frame clones and drops some. Here the sample spans about 15,000 clones, more than 45% being singletons. Both peripheral blood and punch biopsies of lesional scalp skin were obtained from patients who had alopecia areata. The CDR3 consists of 17 residues. CDR1 is MDHEN and CDR2 is SYDVKM in the germline V gene. V gave up 3 bases and J gave up 2 bases; unmatched junction bases: 12. This receptor was taken from a human donor with alopecia areata. Sequenced: skin. The genes are TRBV28 and TRBJ2-5; 7 bases are a match to TRBD1. In DNA, the CDR3 is TGTGCCAGCAGTTTTAGGGGATATACAGGGGAACAAGAGACCCAGTACTTC. It is translated as CASSFRGYTGEQETQYF. Filled out from reference TRBV28 and TRBJ2-5, the complete variable domain reads DVKVTQSSRYLVKRTGEKVFLECVQDMDHENMFWYRQDPGLGLRLIYFSYDVKMKEKGDIPEGYSVSREKKERFSLILESASTNQTSMYLCASSFRGYTGEQETQYFGPGTRLLVL.